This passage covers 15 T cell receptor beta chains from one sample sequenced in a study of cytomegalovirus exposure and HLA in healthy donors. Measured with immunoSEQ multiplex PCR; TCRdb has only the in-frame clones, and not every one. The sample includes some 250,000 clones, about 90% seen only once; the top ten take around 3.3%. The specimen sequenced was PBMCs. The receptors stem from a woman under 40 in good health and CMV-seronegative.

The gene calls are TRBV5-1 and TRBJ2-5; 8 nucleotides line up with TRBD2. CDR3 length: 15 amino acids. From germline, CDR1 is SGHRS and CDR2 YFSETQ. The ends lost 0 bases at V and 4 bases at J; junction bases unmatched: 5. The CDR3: CASSLESGSAETQYF. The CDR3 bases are TGCGCCAGCAGCTTGGAGAGCGGGAGCGCAGAGACCCAGTACTTC.

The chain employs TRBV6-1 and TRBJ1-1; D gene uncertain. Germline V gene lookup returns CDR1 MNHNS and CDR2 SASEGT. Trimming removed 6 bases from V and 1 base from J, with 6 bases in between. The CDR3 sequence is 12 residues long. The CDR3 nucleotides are TGTGCCAGCAGGTCCACGAACACTGAAGCTTTCTTT. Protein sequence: CASRSTNTEAFF.

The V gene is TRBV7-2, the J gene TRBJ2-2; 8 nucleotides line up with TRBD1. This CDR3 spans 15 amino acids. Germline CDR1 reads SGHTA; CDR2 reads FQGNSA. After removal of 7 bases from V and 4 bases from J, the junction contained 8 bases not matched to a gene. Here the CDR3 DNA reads TGTGCCAGCACCTCCTACAGGGGGACCACCGGGGAGCTGTTTTTT. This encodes CASTSYRGTTGELFF.

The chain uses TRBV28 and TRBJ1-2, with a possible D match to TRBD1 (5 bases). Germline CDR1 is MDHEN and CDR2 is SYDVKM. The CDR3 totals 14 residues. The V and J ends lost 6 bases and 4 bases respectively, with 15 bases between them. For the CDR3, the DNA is TGTGCCAGCAGCCCCGGGACTAGCAGCTATGGCTACACCTTC. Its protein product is CASSPGTSSYGYTF.

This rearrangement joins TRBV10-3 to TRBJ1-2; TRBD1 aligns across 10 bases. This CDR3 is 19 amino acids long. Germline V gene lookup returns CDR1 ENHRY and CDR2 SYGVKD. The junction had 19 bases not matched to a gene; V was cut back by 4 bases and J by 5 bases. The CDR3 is CAISGFDRGRSSSGYGYTF. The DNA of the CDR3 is TGTGCCATCAGTGGGTTTGACAGGGGGCGTTCTTCGAGCGGTTATGGCTACACCTTC.

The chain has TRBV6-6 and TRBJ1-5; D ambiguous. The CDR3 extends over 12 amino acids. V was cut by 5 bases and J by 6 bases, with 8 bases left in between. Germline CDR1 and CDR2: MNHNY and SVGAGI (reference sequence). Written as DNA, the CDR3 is TGTGCCAGCAGTGGTCGTATTCAGCCCCAGCATTTT. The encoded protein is CASSGRIQPQHF.

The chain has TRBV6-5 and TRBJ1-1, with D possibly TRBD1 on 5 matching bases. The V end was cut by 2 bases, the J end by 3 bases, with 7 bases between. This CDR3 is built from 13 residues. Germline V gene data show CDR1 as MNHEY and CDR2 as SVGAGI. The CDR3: CASSYGGDTEAFF. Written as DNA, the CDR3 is TGTGCCAGCAGTTACGGGGGAGACACTGAAGCTTTCTTT.

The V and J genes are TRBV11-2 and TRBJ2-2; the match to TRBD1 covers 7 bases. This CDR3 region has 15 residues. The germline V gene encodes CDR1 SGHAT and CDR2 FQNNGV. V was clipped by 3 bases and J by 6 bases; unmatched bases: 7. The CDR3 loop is CASSLKGGVAGELFF. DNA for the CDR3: TGTGCCAGCAGCTTGAAAGGGGGCGTTGCCGGGGAGCTGTTTTTT.

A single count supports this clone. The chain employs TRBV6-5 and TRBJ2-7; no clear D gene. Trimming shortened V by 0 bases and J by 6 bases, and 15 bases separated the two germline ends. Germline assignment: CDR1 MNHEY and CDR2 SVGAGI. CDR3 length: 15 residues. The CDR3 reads CASSYSRNPSGEQYF. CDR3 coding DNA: TGTGCCAGCAGTTACTCCCGGAACCCCTCGGGCGAGCAGTACTTC.

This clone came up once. DNA of the CDR3: TGTGCCAGCAGCTTGCCGGGGCCCCAAGAGACCCAGTACTTC. Residues: CASSLPGPQETQYF. The J gene is TRBJ2-5, the V gene TRBV5-4, with D possibly called TRBD1 or TRBD2 (5 bases each). V dropped 1 base and J dropped 1 base, with 8 bases sitting between them. This CDR3 has 14 amino acids. Germline V gene sequence: CDR1 SGHNT, CDR2 YYREEE (reference sequence).

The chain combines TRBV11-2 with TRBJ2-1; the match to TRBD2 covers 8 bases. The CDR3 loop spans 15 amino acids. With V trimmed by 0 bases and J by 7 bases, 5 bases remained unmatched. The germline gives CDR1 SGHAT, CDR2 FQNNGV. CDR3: CASSLDLSGSNEQFF. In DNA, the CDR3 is TGTGCCAGCAGCTTAGATCTCAGCGGGAGTAATGAGCAGTTCTTC. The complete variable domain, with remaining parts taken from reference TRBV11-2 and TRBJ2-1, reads EAGVAQSPRYKIIEKRQSVAFWCNPISGHATLYWYQQILGQGPKLLIQFQNNGVVDDSQLPKDRFSAERLKGVDSTLKIQPAKLEDSAVYLCASSLDLSGSNEQFFGPGTRLTVL.

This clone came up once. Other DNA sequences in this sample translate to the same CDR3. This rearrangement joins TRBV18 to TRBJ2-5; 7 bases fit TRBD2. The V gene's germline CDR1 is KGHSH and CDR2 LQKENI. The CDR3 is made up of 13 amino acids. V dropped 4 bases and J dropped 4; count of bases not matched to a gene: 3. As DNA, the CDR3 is TGTGCCAGCTCACTTGGACTAGGAGAGACCCAGTACTTC. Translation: CASSLGLGETQYF.

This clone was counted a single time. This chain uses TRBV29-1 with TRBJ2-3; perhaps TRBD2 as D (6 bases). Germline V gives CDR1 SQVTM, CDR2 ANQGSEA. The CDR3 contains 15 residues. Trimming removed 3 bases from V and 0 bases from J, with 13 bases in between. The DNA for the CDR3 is TGCAGCGTTGAGGTGGACTACCTTAGCACAGATACGCAGTATTTT. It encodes CSVEVDYLSTDTQYF.

In DNA form, the CDR3 reads TGTGCCAGCAGCGTATCCGGGTTTGGAAACACCATATATTTT. It is translated as CASSVSGFGNTIYF. The chain has TRBV9 and TRBJ1-3, with D unclear. V lost 1 base and J lost 3, with 8 bases in between. The CDR3 totals 14 residues. Looked up from germline, CDR1 is SGDLS and CDR2 is YYNGEE.

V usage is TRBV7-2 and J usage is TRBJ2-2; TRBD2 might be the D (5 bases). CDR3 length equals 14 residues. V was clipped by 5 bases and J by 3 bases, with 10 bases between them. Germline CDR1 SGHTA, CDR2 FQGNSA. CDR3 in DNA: TGTGCCAGCAGCACGGACTTTCACACCGGGGAGCTGTTTTTT. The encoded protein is CASSTDFHTGELFF.